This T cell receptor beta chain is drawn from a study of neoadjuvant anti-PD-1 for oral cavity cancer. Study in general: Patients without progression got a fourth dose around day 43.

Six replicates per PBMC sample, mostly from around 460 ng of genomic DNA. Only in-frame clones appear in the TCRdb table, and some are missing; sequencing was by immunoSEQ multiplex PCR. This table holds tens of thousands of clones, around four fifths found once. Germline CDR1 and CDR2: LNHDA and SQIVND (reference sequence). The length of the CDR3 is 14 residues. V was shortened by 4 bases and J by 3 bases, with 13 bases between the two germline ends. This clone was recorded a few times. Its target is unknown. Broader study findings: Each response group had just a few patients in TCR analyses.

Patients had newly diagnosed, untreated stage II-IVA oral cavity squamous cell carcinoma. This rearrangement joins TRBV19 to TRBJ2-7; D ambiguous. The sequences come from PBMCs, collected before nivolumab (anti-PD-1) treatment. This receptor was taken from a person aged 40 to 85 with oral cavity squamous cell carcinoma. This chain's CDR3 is CASSTAVANYEQYF. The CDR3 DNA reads TGTGCCAGTAGTACCGCCGTCGCGAACTACGAGCAGTACTTC. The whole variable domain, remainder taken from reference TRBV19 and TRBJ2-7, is DGGITQSPKYLFRKEGQNVTLSCEQNLNHDAMYWYRQDPGQGLRLIYYSQIVNDFQKGDIAEGYSVSREKKESFPLTVTSAQKNPTAFYLCASSTAVANYEQYFGPGTRLTVT.